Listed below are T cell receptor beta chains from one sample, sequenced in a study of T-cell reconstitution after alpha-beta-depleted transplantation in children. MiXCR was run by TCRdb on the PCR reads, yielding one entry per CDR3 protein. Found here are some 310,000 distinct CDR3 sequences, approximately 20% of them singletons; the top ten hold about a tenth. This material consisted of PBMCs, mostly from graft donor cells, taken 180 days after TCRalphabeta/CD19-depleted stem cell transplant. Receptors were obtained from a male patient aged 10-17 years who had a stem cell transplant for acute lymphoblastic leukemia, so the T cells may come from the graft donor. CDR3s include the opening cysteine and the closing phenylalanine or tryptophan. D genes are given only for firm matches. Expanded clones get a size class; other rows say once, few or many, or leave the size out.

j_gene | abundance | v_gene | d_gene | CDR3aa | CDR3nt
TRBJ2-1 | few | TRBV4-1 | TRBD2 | CASSQVPPSGSYNEQFF | TGCGCCAGCAGCCAAGTCCCTCCTAGCGGGAGTTACAATGAGCAGTTCTTC
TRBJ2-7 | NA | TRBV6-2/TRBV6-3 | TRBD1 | CASSYTGVLEDEQYF | TGTGCCAGCAGTTACACAGGGGTGCTTGAGGACGAGCAGTACTTC
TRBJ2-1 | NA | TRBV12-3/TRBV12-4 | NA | CASSYQTPNEQFF | TGTGCCAGCAGCTACCAAACTCCGAATGAGCAGTTCTTC
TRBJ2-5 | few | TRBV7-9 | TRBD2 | CASSLAHGGRAEETQYF | TGTGCCAGCAGCTTAGCGCATGGCGGGAGGGCCGAAGAGACCCAGTACTTC
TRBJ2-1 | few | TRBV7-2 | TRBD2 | CASSLEGLAGRNEQFF | TGTGCCAGCAGCTTAGAGGGACTAGCGGGAAGAAATGAGCAGTTCTTC
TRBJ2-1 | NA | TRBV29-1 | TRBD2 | CSVEDLGAWTSGRADEQFF | TGCAGCGTTGAAGATCTGGGGGCATGGACTAGCGGGAGGGCCGATGAGCAGTTCTTC
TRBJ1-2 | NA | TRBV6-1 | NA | CASSRERMANYGYTF | TGTGCCAGCAGTCGCGAAAGGATGGCTAACTATGGCTACACCTTC
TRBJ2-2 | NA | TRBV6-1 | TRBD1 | CASGRDRGLVGELFF | TGTGCCAGCGGCCGTGACAGGGGGCTGGTCGGGGAGCTGTTTTTT
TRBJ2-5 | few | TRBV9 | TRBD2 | CASSASSGTSGSRETQYF | TGTGCCAGCAGCGCCTCTTCCGGGACTAGCGGTTCCAGAGAGACCCAGTACTTC
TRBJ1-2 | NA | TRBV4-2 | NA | CASSQVSAGPYGYTF | TGTGCCAGCAGCCAAGTGTCGGCAGGACCCTATGGCTACACCTTC
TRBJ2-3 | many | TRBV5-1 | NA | CASSLLEDTQYF | TGCGCCAGCAGCTTGTTGGAAGATACGCAGTATTTT
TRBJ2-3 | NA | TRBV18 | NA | CASSPGWGPGTQYF | TGTGCCAGCTCACCAGGTTGGGGACCAGGTACGCAGTATTTT
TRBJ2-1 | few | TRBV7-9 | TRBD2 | CASSLGSGRPNEQFF | TGTGCCAGCAGCTTAGGGAGCGGGAGGCCCAATGAGCAGTTCTTC
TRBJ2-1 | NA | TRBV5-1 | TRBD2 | CASSFGLAGGTRAHEQFF | TGCGCCAGCAGCTTTGGACTAGCGGGAGGGACGCGGGCCCATGAGCAGTTCTTC
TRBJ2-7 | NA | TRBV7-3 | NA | CASSLGPPSYEQYF | TGTGCCAGCAGCTTAGGGCCCCCCTCCTACGAGCAGTACTTC
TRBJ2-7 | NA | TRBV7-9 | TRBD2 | CASRGGLAGRISYEQYF | TGTGCCTCCAGAGGGGGACTAGCGGGTCGAATCTCCTACGAGCAGTACTTC
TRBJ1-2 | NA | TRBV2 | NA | CASSDGGSYGYTF | TGTGCCAGCAGTGATGGAGGGTCCTATGGCTACACCTTC
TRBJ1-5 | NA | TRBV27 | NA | CASSLDVNQPQHF | TGTGCCAGCAGTCTCGATGTCAATCAGCCCCAGCATTTT
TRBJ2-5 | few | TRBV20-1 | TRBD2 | CSARRLAGKETQYF | TGCAGTGCTAGAAGACTAGCGGGAAAGGAGACCCAGTACTTC
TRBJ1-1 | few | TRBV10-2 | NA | CASSPGDITEAFF | TGCGCCAGCAGTCCAGGGGATATTACTGAAGCTTTCTTT
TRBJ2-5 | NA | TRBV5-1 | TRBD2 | CASSSTSGSIQTQYF | TGCGCCAGCAGCTCGACTAGCGGGAGTATACAGACCCAGTACTTC
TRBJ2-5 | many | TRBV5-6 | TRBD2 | CASSGFPQAGGRETQYF | TGTGCCAGCAGCGGCTTCCCTCAAGCGGGAGGCAGAGAGACCCAGTACTTC
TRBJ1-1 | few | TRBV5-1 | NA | CASSLGQLGLFEAFF | TGCGCCAGCAGCTTGGGCCAGTTGGGCCTCTTCGAAGCTTTCTTT
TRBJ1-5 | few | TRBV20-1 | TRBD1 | CSARVRDRDIISYSNQPQHF | TGCAGTGCTAGAGTACGGGACAGGGACATTATAAGCTATAGCAATCAGCCCCAGCATTTT
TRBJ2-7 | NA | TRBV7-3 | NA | CASSRAGSDEQYF | TGTGCCAGCAGCCGCGCAGGAAGCGACGAGCAGTACTTC
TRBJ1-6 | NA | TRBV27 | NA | CASSWDPNSPLHF | TGTGCCAGCAGTTGGGACCCTAATTCACCCCTCCACTTT
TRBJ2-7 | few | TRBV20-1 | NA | CSARYGTYEQYF | TGCAGTGCTAGATACGGGACCTACGAGCAGTACTTC
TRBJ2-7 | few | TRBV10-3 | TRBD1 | CAISGRQGTYEQYF | TGTGCCATCAGTGGACGACAGGGGACCTACGAGCAGTACTTC
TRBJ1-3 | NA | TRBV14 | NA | CASSQLGVGGNTIYF | TGTGCCAGCAGCCAATTGGGGGTCGGAGGAAACACCATATATTTT
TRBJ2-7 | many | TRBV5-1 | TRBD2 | CASRPGLAGASYEQYF | TGCGCCAGCAGGCCCGGACTAGCGGGAGCTTCCTACGAGCAGTACTTC
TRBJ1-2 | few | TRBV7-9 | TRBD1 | CASNSKIQGVNYGYTF | TGTGCCAGCAACAGCAAAATTCAGGGGGTTAACTATGGCTACACCTTC
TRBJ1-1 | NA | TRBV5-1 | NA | CASSFQGHTEAFF | TGCGCCAGCAGCTTCCAGGGGCACACTGAAGCTTTCTTT
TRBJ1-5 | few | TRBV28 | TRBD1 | CASSHRGRGGNQPQHF | TGTGCCAGCAGCCACAGGGGGCGAGGAGGCAATCAGCCCCAGCATTTT